The clone carrying this TCR beta chain was found many times. Amplified regions were TCR beta CDR3 sequences from RNA transcripts. First-round RT-PCR targeting the TCR CDR3 was performed with the HTBI primer set. TCRdb passed the multiplex PCR reads through MiXCR, listing each CDR3 protein once. The profile shows hundreds of thousands of distinct CDR3 sequences, over 15% of them singletons. This CDR3 contains 13 residues. The germline V gene has CDR1 GTSNPN and CDR2 SVGIG (reference sequence). J gave up 10 bases and V 0 bases, and 2 bases lay outside the gene matches. The data were taken from a study of T cells in Graves' hyperthyroidism and ophthalmopathy. Ophthalmopathy patients all had a Clinical Activity Score of at least 3, a NOSPECS grade of at least 4 and disease under 3 months old. Exclusions: uncontrolled infection, other autoimmune disease, pregnancy, lactation. Clinical symptoms, serum thyroxine, TRAb, thyroid ultrasound and orbital computed tomography informed diagnoses.

The receptor's source is a woman in her late teens or twenties with Graves' ophthalmopathy. The chain recombines TRBV30 with TRBJ2-1; 11 positions agree with TRBD1. The sample consisted of blood. CDR3 in amino acids: CAWSVRTGGEQFF. The CDR3 DNA reads TGTGCCTGGAGTGTGAGGACAGGGGGCGAGCAGTTCTTC. Combining the CDR3 with reference TRBV30 and TRBJ2-1 gives the whole variable domain SQTIHQWPATLVQPVGSPLSLECTVEGTSNPNLYWYRQAAGRGLQLLFYSVGIGQISSEVPQNLSASRPQDRQFILSSKKLLLSDSGFYLCAWSVRTGGEQFFGPGTRLTVL.